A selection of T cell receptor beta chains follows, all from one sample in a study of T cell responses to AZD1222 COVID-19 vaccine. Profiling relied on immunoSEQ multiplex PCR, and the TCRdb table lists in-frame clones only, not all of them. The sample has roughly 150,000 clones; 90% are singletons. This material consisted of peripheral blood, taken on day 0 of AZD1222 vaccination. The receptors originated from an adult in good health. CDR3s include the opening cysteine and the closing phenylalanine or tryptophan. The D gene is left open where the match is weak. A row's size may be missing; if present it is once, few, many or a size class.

CDR3aa: CASSYSAVYGYTF
CDR3nt: TGTGCCAGCAGTTACTCTGCAGTGTATGGCTACACCTTC
v_gene: TRBV6-5
abundance: NA
j_gene: TRBJ1-2
d_gene: NA

CDR3aa: CASSRDRVLYGYTF
CDR3nt: TGTGCCAGCAGCCGGGACAGGGTCTTATATGGCTACACCTTC
v_gene: TRBV28
abundance: NA
j_gene: TRBJ1-2
d_gene: TRBD1

CDR3aa: CASSLVDVEKLFF
CDR3nt: TGTGCCAGCAGCTTGGTGGACGTCGAAAAACTGTTTTTT
v_gene: TRBV5-6
abundance: NA
j_gene: TRBJ1-4
d_gene: NA

CDR3aa: CASSEGRNTGELFF
CDR3nt: TGCGCCAGCAGTGAGGGTAGGAACACCGGGGAGCTGTTTTTT
v_gene: TRBV10-2
abundance: NA
j_gene: TRBJ2-2
d_gene: NA

CDR3aa: CASSEKAGAYNEQFF
CDR3nt: TGTGCCAGCAGTGAAAAAGCGGGAGCCTACAATGAGCAGTTCTTC
v_gene: TRBV2
abundance: NA
j_gene: TRBJ2-1
d_gene: TRBD2

CDR3aa: CASREGGGGTEAFF
CDR3nt: TGTGCCAGCCGGGAGGGGGGCGGAGGCACTGAAGCTTTCTTT
v_gene: TRBV3-1/TRBV3-2
abundance: NA
j_gene: TRBJ1-1
d_gene: NA

CDR3aa: CASSNWDKTYEQYF
CDR3nt: TGTGCCAGCAGCAACTGGGACAAGACCTACGAGCAGTACTTC
v_gene: TRBV11-2
abundance: NA
j_gene: TRBJ2-7
d_gene: NA

CDR3aa: CASSIDPRAGNIQYF
CDR3nt: TGTGCCAGTAGTATAGACCCTAGGGCCGGAAACATTCAGTACTTC
v_gene: TRBV19
abundance: NA
j_gene: TRBJ2-4
d_gene: NA

CDR3aa: CASSSDSNTEAFF
CDR3nt: TGTGCCAGCAGCTCCGACAGCAACACTGAAGCTTTCTTT
v_gene: TRBV7-9
abundance: NA
j_gene: TRBJ1-1
d_gene: NA

CDR3aa: CASSQQGRQGYNEQFF
CDR3nt: TGTGCCAGCTCCCAACAAGGAAGACAGGGATACAATGAGCAGTTCTTC
v_gene: TRBV18
abundance: NA
j_gene: TRBJ2-1
d_gene: TRBD1

CDR3aa: CASTPGGTSYEQYF
CDR3nt: TGTGCCAGTACCCCCGGAGGCACAAGCTACGAGCAGTACTTC
v_gene: TRBV19
abundance: NA
j_gene: TRBJ2-7
d_gene: NA

CDR3aa: CATSDPGTAPYEQYF
CDR3nt: TGTGCCACCAGTGACCCTGGGACAGCTCCCTACGAGCAGTACTTC
v_gene: TRBV24-1
abundance: NA
j_gene: TRBJ2-7
d_gene: TRBD1

CDR3aa: CASSQEGVTEAFF
CDR3nt: TGTGCCAGCAGCCAAGAAGGGGTCACTGAAGCTTTCTTT
v_gene: TRBV4-2
abundance: NA
j_gene: TRBJ1-1
d_gene: NA

CDR3aa: CATSSDPVSYNEQFF
CDR3nt: TGTGCCACCAGCAGCGACCCGGTGTCCTACAATGAGCAGTTCTTC
v_gene: TRBV15
abundance: NA
j_gene: TRBJ2-1
d_gene: NA

CDR3aa: CASSFFSGLAGETQYF
CDR3nt: TGTGCCAGCAGTTTCTTTTCGGGACTAGCTGGAGAGACCCAGTACTTC
v_gene: TRBV6-2/TRBV6-3
abundance: NA
j_gene: TRBJ2-5
d_gene: TRBD2

CDR3aa: CASRQGAYTEAFF
CDR3nt: TGTGCCAGCAGGCAGGGGGCTTATACTGAAGCTTTCTTT
v_gene: TRBV21-1
abundance: NA
j_gene: TRBJ1-1
d_gene: NA

CDR3aa: CSASGTGSYEQYF
CDR3nt: TGCAGTGCTAGTGGGACAGGGAGCTACGAGCAGTACTTC
v_gene: TRBV20-1
abundance: NA
j_gene: TRBJ2-7
d_gene: TRBD1

CDR3aa: CASSQEGTAQNEQYF
CDR3nt: TGTGCCAGCAGCCAAGAGGGGACAGCACAAAACGAGCAGTACTTC
v_gene: TRBV4-2
abundance: NA
j_gene: TRBJ2-7
d_gene: TRBD1

CDR3aa: CASRRGQGGDQPQHF
CDR3nt: TGTGCCAGCAGACGCGGACAGGGTGGAGATCAGCCCCAGCATTTT
v_gene: TRBV6-5
abundance: NA
j_gene: TRBJ1-5
d_gene: TRBD1

CDR3aa: CASSPGRRDGYTF
CDR3nt: TGTGCCAGCTCACCAGGGCGACGAGATGGCTACACCTTC
v_gene: TRBV18
abundance: NA
j_gene: TRBJ1-2
d_gene: NA

CDR3aa: CAGIGRSSGNTIYF
CDR3nt: TGCGCCGGAATTGGACGGAGTTCTGGAAACACCATATATTTT
v_gene: TRBV10-1
abundance: NA
j_gene: TRBJ1-3
d_gene: NA

CDR3aa: CASSFQGAQGEQYF
CDR3nt: TGTGCCAGCAGTTTCCAGGGGGCGCAAGGGGAGCAGTACTTC
v_gene: TRBV27
abundance: once
j_gene: TRBJ2-7
d_gene: TRBD1

CDR3aa: CASNPLAGVADTQYF
CDR3nt: TGTGCCAGTAACCCCCTAGCGGGAGTAGCAGATACGCAGTATTTT
v_gene: TRBV19
abundance: NA
j_gene: TRBJ2-3
d_gene: TRBD2

CDR3aa: CASSLRVEQPQHF
CDR3nt: TGTGCCAGCAGTCTCAGGGTAGAGCAGCCCCAGCATTTT
v_gene: TRBV28
abundance: NA
j_gene: TRBJ1-5
d_gene: NA

CDR3aa: CASTTGSGNNEQFF
CDR3nt: TGTGCCAGCACCACCGGGAGCGGTAACAATGAGCAGTTCTTC
v_gene: TRBV6-5
abundance: NA
j_gene: TRBJ2-1
d_gene: NA

CDR3aa: CASSLGGLYGYTF
CDR3nt: TGTGCCAGCAGCCTGGGGGGGCTCTATGGCTACACCTTC
v_gene: TRBV27
abundance: NA
j_gene: TRBJ1-2
d_gene: NA

CDR3aa: CAWSPPAKNIQYF
CDR3nt: TGTGCCTGGAGCCCTCCAGCCAAAAACATTCAGTACTTC
v_gene: TRBV30
abundance: NA
j_gene: TRBJ2-4
d_gene: NA

CDR3aa: CASSQDSTNSYNSPLHF
CDR3nt: TGTGCCAGCAGCCAAGATTCTACTAACTCCTATAATTCACCCCTCCACTTT
v_gene: TRBV3-1/TRBV3-2
abundance: once
j_gene: TRBJ1-6
d_gene: NA

CDR3aa: CASTRDRGRLSPLHF
CDR3nt: TGTGCCAGCACTAGGGACAGGGGGCGACTCTCACCCCTCCACTTT
v_gene: TRBV28
abundance: once
j_gene: TRBJ1-6
d_gene: TRBD1

CDR3aa: CASSFVNTEAFF
CDR3nt: TGTGCCAGCAGTTTTGTTAACACTGAAGCTTTCTTT
v_gene: TRBV27
abundance: NA
j_gene: TRBJ1-1
d_gene: NA